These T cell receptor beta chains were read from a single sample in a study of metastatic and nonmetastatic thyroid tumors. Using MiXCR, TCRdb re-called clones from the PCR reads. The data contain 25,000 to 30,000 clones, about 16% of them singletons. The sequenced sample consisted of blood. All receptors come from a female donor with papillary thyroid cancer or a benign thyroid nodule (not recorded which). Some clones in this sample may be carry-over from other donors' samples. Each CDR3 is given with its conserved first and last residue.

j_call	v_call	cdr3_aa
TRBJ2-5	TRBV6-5	CASSYSKVPRETQYF
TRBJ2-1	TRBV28	CASSPVTSGSSYNEQFF
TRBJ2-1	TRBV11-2	CASSLGLAGVVEQFF
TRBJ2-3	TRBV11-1	CASSPVGTGVATDTQYF
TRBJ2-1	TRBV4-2	CASSPRAVLSTSSYNEQFF
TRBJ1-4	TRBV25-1	CASSDYQGVYFF
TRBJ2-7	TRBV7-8	CASSLRIRESSYEQYF
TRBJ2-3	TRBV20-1	CSASMADTQYF
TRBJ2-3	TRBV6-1	CASSFGASASTDTQYF
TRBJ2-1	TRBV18	CASSLAVPSAYNEQFF
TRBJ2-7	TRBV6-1	CASSEDRGHEQYF
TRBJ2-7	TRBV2	CASSVVAGNRHF
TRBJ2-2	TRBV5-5	CASSLALTNTGELFF
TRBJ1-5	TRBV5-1	CASSLGKGARSNQPQHF
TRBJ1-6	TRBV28	CASSFQDPAPLHF
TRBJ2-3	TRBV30	CAWQTFSGRHTDTQYF
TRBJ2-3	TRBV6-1	CASSESLAGPDTQYF
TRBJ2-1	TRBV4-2	CASSQVDRDNEQFF
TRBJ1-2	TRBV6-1	CASNRQGALGYTF
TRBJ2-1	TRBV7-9	CASSPGLAGEGEQFF
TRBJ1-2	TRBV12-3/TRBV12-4	CASSSSTDGIIGYTF
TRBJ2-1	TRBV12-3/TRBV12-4	CASSPGDMAGGDKQFF
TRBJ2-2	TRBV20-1	CSARTSGRVGTGELFF
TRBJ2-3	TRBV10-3	CAISESAGLAGKGPDTQYF
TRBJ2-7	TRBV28	CASAQGGQRYEQYF
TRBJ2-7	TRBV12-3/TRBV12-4	CASSLITGLAYEQYF
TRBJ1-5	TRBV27	CASSLRLNQPQHF
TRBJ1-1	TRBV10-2	CATKQGEDTEAFF
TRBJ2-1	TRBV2	CASGSASGIYEQFF
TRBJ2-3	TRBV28	CASSLAGLNTQYF
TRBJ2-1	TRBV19	CASSITASGRARRAEQFF
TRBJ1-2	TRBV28	CASSMNPPGAYGYTF
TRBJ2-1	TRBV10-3	CAISESGPGGPINEKFF
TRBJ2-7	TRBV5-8	CASSLAGGSWVNEQYF
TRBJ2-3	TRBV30	CAWSAGGLYTDTQYF
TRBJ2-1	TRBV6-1	CASNKGQGDPNEQFF
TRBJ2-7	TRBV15	CATSRDFGDRDMYEQYF
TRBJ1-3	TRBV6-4	CASSDPKSGNTIYF
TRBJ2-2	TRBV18	CASSPQGWSGELFF
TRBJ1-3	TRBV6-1	CASIRWGEDTIYF
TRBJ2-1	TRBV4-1	CASSQTAGTGEVQFF
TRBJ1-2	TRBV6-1	CASDEQGYGYTF
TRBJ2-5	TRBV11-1	CASSLASLETQYF
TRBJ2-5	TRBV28	CASSFRSGLDQETQYF
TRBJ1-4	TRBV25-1	CASSESGQVREKLFF
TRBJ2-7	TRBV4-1	CASSQDRAPSYEQYF
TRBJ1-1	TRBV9	CASSNGDEAFF
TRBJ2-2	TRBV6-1	CASTPTSGRNTGELFF
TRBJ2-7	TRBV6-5	CASIRSGQGYEQYF
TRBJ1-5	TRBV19	CASSSGTLNQPQHF
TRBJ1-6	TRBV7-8	CASSLRRSSYNSPLHF
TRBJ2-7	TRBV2	CASSELAGRPYEQYF
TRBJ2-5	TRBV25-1	CASSESRVTGEETQYF
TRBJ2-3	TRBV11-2	CASKDGTSGPLRTDTQYF